The 6 T cell receptor beta chains reported below all come from one sample, sequenced in a study of vaccination and CD4 T cells after COVID-19. Their antigens remain unidentified. Sample treatment: roughly ten-day PBMC culture with coronavirus spike peptide pools or control peptides (ViraFEST assay). With the Oncomine TCR Beta short-read assay, DNA from cultured CD4+ T cells was sequenced. TCRdb analysed the PCR reads with MiXCR anew, one entry per CDR3 protein. The sample lists 15,000 to 20,000 distinct CDR3 sequences, less than 30% occurring once. The sample consisted of cultured CD4+ T cells from blood. The source is a human donor with COVID-19.

This chain connects TRBV10-3 to TRBJ2-5, with TRBD2 identical over 8 bases. The trim removed 8 bases at V and 3 bases at J, leaving 8 bases unmatched. This CDR3 is 14 amino acids long. Germline CDR1 ENHRY, CDR2 SYGVKD. CDR3 residues: CAIRGTRKKETQYF. In nucleotides, the CDR3 is TGTGCCATCCGCGGGACTAGGAAGAAAGAGACCCAGTACTTC.

This clonotype was counted only a few times. This sequence joins TRBV6-1 and TRBJ2-7, with 7 bases fitting TRBD2. V shed 8 bases, J shed 4 bases, and the junction held 8 bases outside the gene matches. The germline V gene encodes CDR1 MNHNS and CDR2 SASEGT. The CDR3 consists of 13 residues. CDR3 amino acids: CASDGEGEYEQYF. DNA for the CDR3: TGTGCCAGCGACGGGGAGGGAGAGTACGAGCAGTACTTC.

This clonotype was observed a few times. V is TRBV7-2 and J is TRBJ1-1; a weak D match, TRBD1 (5 bases). The germline V gene has CDR1 SGHTA and CDR2 FQGNSA. The CDR3 totals 17 residues. V was cut by 5 bases and J by 2 bases, with 21 bases left in between. Written as DNA, the CDR3 is TGTGCCAGCAGCCCTAGCGGTCTGGCCAGGGTAAACACTGAAGCTTTCTTT. Protein sequence: CASSPSGLARVNTEAFF.

The V and J genes are TRBV2 and TRBJ1-1; 8 positions agree with TRBD1. V lost 7 bases and J lost 4; bases outside the gene matches: 11. This CDR3 spans 15 amino acids. Germline CDR1 reads SNHLY; CDR2 reads FYNNEI. The CDR3 DNA is TGTGCCAGCACTTCGGACAGGGCCAGGTCCACTGAAGCTTTCTTT. Amino acid sequence: CASTSDRARSTEAFF.

The sample holds a few counts of this clonotype. This chain uses TRBV7-2 with TRBJ2-7, with D hard to call. There are 14 residues in the CDR3. V dropped 5 bases and J dropped 2 bases, with 13 bases sitting between them. Germline-derived CDR1 and CDR2 are SGHTA and FQGNSA. The CDR3 sequence is CASSRGLGTYEQYF. The CDR3, as DNA: TGTGCCAGCAGCCGCGGCCTGGGAACCTACGAGCAGTACTTC.

This clonotype was seen only a few times. The chain employs TRBV10-3 and TRBJ2-3; D gene ambiguous. Germline lookup yields CDR1 ENHRY and CDR2 SYGVKD. V gave up 7 bases and J gave up 1 base, with 9 bases separating them. The CDR3 is made up of 13 amino acids. CDR3 in amino acids: CAITPHGTDTQYF. The CDR3 DNA reads as TGTGCCATCACGCCCCATGGCACAGATACGCAGTATTTT.